This T cell receptor beta chain was observed in a study of cytomegalovirus exposure and HLA in healthy donors. Study findings and constraints: A missense DCLRE1C variant was associated with V- and J-gene trimming of TCR beta chains in a later analysis, and an independent cohort replicated the association. Cytomegalovirus status, reportedly, was diagnosed with high specificity and sensitivity by the classifier. Per a later analysis, HLA-associated TCR beta chains showed more clonal expansion than other, equally common TCR beta chains.

In the PCR, 60 Vbeta and 13 Jbeta primers were used. How the authors handled the data: Roughly 80 million unique TCR beta chains, 9.5 million to 14 million shared, were counted in a later analysis. The repertoire was sequenced with immunoSEQ multiplex PCR; TCRdb's copy has only in-frame clones and lacks some. V, J and clone size were drawn from that table, and D and trimming were deduced from the DNA. With roughly 75,000 clones in the sample, the ten largest clones hold over 4.5%. Details on this clone: No antigen is known for it.

Germline trimming cut 2 bases from V and 3 bases from J; bases unmatched to any gene: 7. The CDR3 covers 17 residues. Germline CDR1 SGHRS, CDR2 YFSETQ. The TCR sequence derives from a man in his forties in good health and CMV-seronegative. Sequenced input: PBMCs. This rearrangement joins TRBV5-1 to TRBJ2-3; 12 bases are a match to TRBD2. The CDR3 bases are TGCGCCAGCAGCTTTTGGCTAGCGGGGGGGCCGACAGATACGCAGTATTTT. This codes for CASSFWLAGGPTDTQYF. Full variable domain (outside the CDR3, taken from reference TRBV5-1 and TRBJ2-3): KAGVTQTPRYLIKTRGQQVTLSCSPISGHRSVSWYQQTPGQGLQFLFEYFSETQRNKGNFPGRFSGRQFSNSRSEMNVSTLELGDSALYLCASSFWLAGGPTDTQYFGPGTRLTVL.